The subject of this entry is one TCR beta chain. The Seattle site enrolled patients during active infection and followed them longitudinally. This specimen belongs to a study of blood T cell repertoires in COVID-19. Turning to the study itself: There were acute and convalescent COVID-19 samples, and they came from the United States, Italy and Spain.

As processed by the authors: The assay estimated nucleated cells by amplifying reference gene primers. The assay was immunoSEQ multiplex PCR, and TCRdb's table has in-frame clones only and misses some. From that table come the V and J calls and clone size; the DNA was used to work out D and trimming. Among roughly 180,000 clones listed, about 81% were seen once. The sequence was collected from a woman older than 75 with COVID-19, enrolled during active disease. The sequenced sample consisted of peripheral blood.

In DNA, the CDR3 is TGCGCCAGCAGCCAAGTTAGGGGGATAGGGACGATTTACGAGCAGTACTTC. This gives the protein CASSQVRGIGTIYEQYF. The gene calls are TRBV4-3 and TRBJ2-7; a weak D match, TRBD1 (6 bases). This CDR3 contains 17 residues. V lost 1 base and J 4 bases, leaving 20 bases between the germline ends. CDR1 is LGHNA, CDR2 YSLEER, per germline.